What follows describes a single T cell receptor beta chain. The antigen remains unidentified. Genomic DNA (from each subset) was split evenly across several immunoSEQ plates. Clones were read by immunoSEQ multiplex PCR, and TCRdb kept only the in-frame ones, dropping some. This table has roughly 660,000 clones, about nine tenths appearing once. Together with CD45RO+ cells, CCR7-negative CD45RA+ TemRA cells were included in CD8 memory. CDR1 is MGHRA, CDR2 YSYEKL, per germline. The CDR3 length is 14 residues. Trimming pared 1 base from V and 3 bases from J, leaving 10 bases between. The sample originates from a study of shared clonotypes between healthy human individuals. Study outcomes and limitations: Relative to memory subsets, naive subsets generally showed larger estimated richness.

The genes are TRBV4-1 and TRBJ2-7; D unclear. Sequencing was carried out using memory CD8+ T cells from PBMCs. As for subset: CD45RO+ cells pooled with CCR7-negative TemRA cells. The receptor was derived from a man aged 18 to 29 in good health. Some clones in this sample may be carry-over from other donors' samples. CDR3 protein: CASSQGGDVYEQYF. As DNA, the CDR3 is TGCGCCAGCAGCCAAGGGGGTGACGTCTACGAGCAGTACTTC.